The 9 T cell receptor beta chains below all came from one sample that was sequenced in a study of shared clonotypes between healthy human individuals. Assay used: immunoSEQ multiplex PCR; TCRdb lists only in-frame clones, some missing. The sample holds 550,000 to 700,000 clones, 73% seen once. Sample: memory CD4+ T cells sorted from blood. Subset defined: CD45RA-negative fraction. These receptors originate from a woman in her 30s in good health.

CDR3 sequence reads: CASSGRLATTYNEQFF. The CDR3 DNA is TGCGCCAGCAGCGGACGACTAGCGACTACCTACAATGAGCAGTTCTTC. The gene calls are TRBV10-1 and TRBJ2-1; 8 bases line up with TRBD2. V shed 6 bases and J 2 bases; nucleotides not matched to a gene: 9. This CDR3 region has 16 residues. Germline CDR1 WNHNN, CDR2 SYGVQD (reference sequence).

The gene calls are TRBV20-1 and TRBJ1-1; D unresolved. Germline V gene sequence: CDR1 DFQATT, CDR2 SNEGSKA (reference sequence). Trimming shortened V by 3 bases and J by 8 bases, and 7 bases separated the two germline ends. The CDR3 covers 10 residues. The CDR3 sequence is CSARAKEAFF. The CDR3 nucleotides are TGCAGTGCTAGGGCCAAGGAAGCTTTCTTT.

The rearrangement uses TRBV28 and TRBJ2-3; TRBD1 aligns across 8 bases. Germline trimming cut 6 bases from V and 2 bases from J; bases unmatched to any gene: 7. The CDR3 contains 15 residues. The germline gives CDR1 MDHEN, CDR2 SYDVKM. CDR3 nucleotide sequence: TGTGCCAGCAGCCGAGGGACAGGATTCACAGATACGCAGTATTTT. Encoded protein: CASSRGTGFTDTQYF.

There are a few counts of this clone. CDR3 in DNA: TGCAGCGTTGGAGGGACAGGGGGCGTGTATGGCTACACCTTC. As protein: CSVGGTGGVYGYTF. V usage is TRBV29-1 and J usage is TRBJ1-2, with 12 positions matching TRBD1. Trimming at V came to 4 bases and at J to 5 bases, leaving 5 bases not matched to a gene. The CDR3 covers 14 residues. The germline V gene encodes CDR1 SQVTM and CDR2 ANQGSEA.

J is TRBJ2-5 and V is TRBV5-1, with a tentative D call TRBD2 (5 bases). The CDR3 runs 14 residues. V dropped 0 bases and J dropped 4 bases, with 10 bases sitting between them. Germline V gene sequence: CDR1 SGHRS, CDR2 YFSETQ. The CDR3, as DNA: TGCGCCAGCAGCTTGGATCGGGAACCAGAGACCCAGTACTTC. Encoded protein: CASSLDREPETQYF.

The chain has TRBV5-1 and TRBJ2-5; 8 bases map to TRBD2. Losses at the gene ends were 0 bases for V and 3 bases for J; bases not matched to a gene: 4. Germline assignment: CDR1 SGHRS and CDR2 YFSETQ. The CDR3 length is 15 residues. CDR3 sequence reads: CASSLAFSGKETQYF. The CDR3, as DNA: TGCGCCAGCAGCTTGGCCTTTAGCGGGAAAGAGACCCAGTACTTC.

The V gene is TRBV4-1, the J gene TRBJ2-7; either TRBD1 or TRBD2 may fit D (5 bases each). Trimming stripped 4 bases from V and 5 bases from J, with 15 bases between. This CDR3 comprises 14 residues. Germline assignment: CDR1 MGHRA and CDR2 YSYEKL. The CDR3 nucleotides read TGCGCCAGCAGCCCTCGGGGCAGGGATCACGAGCAGTACTTC. The encoded protein is CASSPRGRDHEQYF.

The V call is TRBV2, the J call TRBJ2-5; 7 nucleotides line up with TRBD1. Germline CDR1 is SNHLY and CDR2 is FYNNEI. This CDR3 region has 13 residues. The ends lost 6 bases at V and 4 bases at J; junction bases unmatched: 5. CDR3 region: CASSLTGLETQYF. The CDR3 bases are TGTGCCAGCAGCCTGACAGGGTTAGAGACCCAGTACTTC.

This clone was seen just once. J is TRBJ2-3 and V is TRBV5-1, with 8 bases aligning to TRBD2. Germline lookup yields CDR1 SGHRS and CDR2 YFSETQ. V shed 2 bases and J 5 bases; nucleotides not matched to a gene: 10. The CDR3 is made up of 16 amino acids. This CDR3 reads CASSLGLREDGDTQYF. The CDR3 DNA sequence: TGCGCCAGCAGCTTAGGGTTGCGGGAGGATGGAGATACGCAGTATTTT.